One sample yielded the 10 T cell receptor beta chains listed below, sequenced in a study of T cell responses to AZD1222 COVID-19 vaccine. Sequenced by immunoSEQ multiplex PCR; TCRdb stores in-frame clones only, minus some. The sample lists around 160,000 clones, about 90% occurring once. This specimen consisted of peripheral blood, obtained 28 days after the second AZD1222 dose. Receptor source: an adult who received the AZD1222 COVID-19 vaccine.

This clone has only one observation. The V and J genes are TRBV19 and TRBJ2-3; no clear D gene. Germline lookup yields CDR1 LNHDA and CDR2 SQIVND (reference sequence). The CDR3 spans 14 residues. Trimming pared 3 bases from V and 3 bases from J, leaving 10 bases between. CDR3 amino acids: CASSMVARTDTQYF. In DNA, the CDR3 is TGTGCCAGTAGTATGGTTGCCCGTACAGATACGCAGTATTTT.

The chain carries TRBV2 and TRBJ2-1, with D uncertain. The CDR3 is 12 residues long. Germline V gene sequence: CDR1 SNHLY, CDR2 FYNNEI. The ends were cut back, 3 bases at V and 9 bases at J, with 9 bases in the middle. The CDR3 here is CASSDRETEQFF. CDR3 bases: TGTGCCAGCAGTGACAGAGAAACTGAGCAGTTCTTC.

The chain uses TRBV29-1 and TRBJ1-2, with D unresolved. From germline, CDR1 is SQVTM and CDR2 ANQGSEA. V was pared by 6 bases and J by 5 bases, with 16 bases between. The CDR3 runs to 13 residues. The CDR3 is CSVSLGGVYGYTF. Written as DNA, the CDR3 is TGCAGCGTGTCGCTGGGCGGTGTATATGGCTACACCTTC.

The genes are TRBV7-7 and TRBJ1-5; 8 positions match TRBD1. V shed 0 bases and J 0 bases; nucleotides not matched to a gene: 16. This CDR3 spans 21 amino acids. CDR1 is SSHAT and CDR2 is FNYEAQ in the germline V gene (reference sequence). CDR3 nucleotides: TGTGCCAGCAGCTTAGCGACCTCCGGGACAGGAGGGTGTTATAGCAATCAGCCCCAGCATTTT. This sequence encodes CASSLATSGTGGCYSNQPQHF.

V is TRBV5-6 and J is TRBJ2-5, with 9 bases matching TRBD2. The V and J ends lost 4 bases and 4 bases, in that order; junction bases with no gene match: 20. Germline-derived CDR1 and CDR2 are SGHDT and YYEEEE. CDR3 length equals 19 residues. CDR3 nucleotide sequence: TGTGCCAGCAGCACCCTGACGACTAGCGGCGGGGAGGATGGAGAGACCCAGTACTTC. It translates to CASSTLTTSGGEDGETQYF.

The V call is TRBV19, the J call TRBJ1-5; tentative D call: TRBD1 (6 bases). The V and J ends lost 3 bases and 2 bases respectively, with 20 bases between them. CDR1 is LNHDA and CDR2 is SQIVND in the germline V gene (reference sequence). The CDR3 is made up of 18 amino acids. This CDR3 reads CASSIRDTEALGNQPQHF. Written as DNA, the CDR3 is TGTGCCAGTAGTATTCGGGACACGGAAGCCCTTGGCAATCAGCCCCAGCATTTT.

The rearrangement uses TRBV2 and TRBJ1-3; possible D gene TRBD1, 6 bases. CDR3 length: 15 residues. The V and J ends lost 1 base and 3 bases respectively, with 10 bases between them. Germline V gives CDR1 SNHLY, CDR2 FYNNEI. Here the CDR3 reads CASSEGGADGNTIYF. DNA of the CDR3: TGTGCCAGCAGTGAAGGGGGGGCGGATGGAAACACCATATATTTT.

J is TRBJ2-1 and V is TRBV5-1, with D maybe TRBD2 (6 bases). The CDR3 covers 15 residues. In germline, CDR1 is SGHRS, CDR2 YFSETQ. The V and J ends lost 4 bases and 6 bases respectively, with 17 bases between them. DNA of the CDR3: TGCGCCAGCAGCGATGGACTATCCCTTGGCAATGAGCAGTTCTTC. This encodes CASSDGLSLGNEQFF.

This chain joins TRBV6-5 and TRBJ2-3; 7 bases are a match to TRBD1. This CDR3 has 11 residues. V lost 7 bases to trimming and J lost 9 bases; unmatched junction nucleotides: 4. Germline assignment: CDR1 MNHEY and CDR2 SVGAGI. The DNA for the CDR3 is TGTGCCAGCAAGGGGGCGACGACGCAGTATTTT. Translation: CASKGATTQYF.

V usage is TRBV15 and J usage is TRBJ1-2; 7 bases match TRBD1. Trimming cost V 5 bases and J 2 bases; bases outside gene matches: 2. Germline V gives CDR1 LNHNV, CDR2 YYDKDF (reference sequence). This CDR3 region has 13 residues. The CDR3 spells CATSLDRNYGYTF. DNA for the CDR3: TGTGCCACCAGCCTGGACAGGAACTATGGCTACACCTTC.